This T cell receptor beta chain was captured in a study of cytomegalovirus exposure and HLA in healthy donors. Method: immunoSEQ multiplex PCR; TCRdb's copy keeps in-frame clones and lacks some. The sample records under 200,000 clones, 86% being singletons. CDR1 and CDR2 (germline): MNHEY, SMNVEV (reference sequence). The CDR3 is 13 amino acids. Trimming cost V 11 bases and J 3 bases; bases outside gene matches: 8. This TCR was recovered from a woman in her 30s in good health and CMV-seronegative. The chain couples TRBV27 to TRBJ1-1; 8 bases are a match to TRBD1. Specimen: PBMCs. The CDR3 DNA sequence: TGTGCCCCAGAGCCAGGGGGCCACACTGAAGCTTTCTTT. Its translation is CAPEPGGHTEAFF.